This T cell receptor beta chain originates from a study of shared clonotypes between healthy human individuals. The V gene end was trimmed by 6 bases and the J gene end by 6 bases; junction bases not matched to a gene: 11. The CDR3 length is 16 residues. In germline, CDR1 is MDHEN, CDR2 SYDVKM. This clone occurred once. What it recognizes is unknown. The protocol was immunoSEQ multiplex PCR, while the TCRdb copy is restricted to in-frame clones and leaves out a portion. The repertoire has about 710,000 clones, around 73% of them found once; the top ten carry around 1.8%. Whole-study results and caveats: Naive subsets tended to show greater estimated richness than memory subsets. About 5% was the fraction of naive CD4 clonotypes found shared across several donors. An expected dependence of interdonor clonotype sharing on sequencing depth was noted. Clonotypes shared by all four donors outscored non-shared clonotypes in generation probability.

This TCR came from a woman aged 30 to 39 in good health. The chain carries TRBV28 and TRBJ2-7; 13 bases match TRBD2. What was sequenced was memory CD4+ T cells sorted from blood. Specified subset: CD45RA-negative fraction. This chain's CDR3 is CASSRGMGLAGREQYF. DNA for the CDR3: TGTGCCAGCAGCAGGGGGATGGGACTAGCGGGACGCGAGCAGTACTTC.